Sequencing of this T cell receptor (beta chain) was carried out in a study of OX40 agonist ivuxolimab in advanced cancers. About the study: With a range of 23 to 79, age averaged 60 years, and about 82% were male.

Germline CDR1 reads LNHDA; CDR2 reads SQIVND (reference sequence). The CDR3 contains 14 residues. V was clipped by 5 bases and J by 4 bases; unmatched bases: 5. Overall study results and limits: Low normalized T-cell clonal expansion also characterized some of the nonresponders. CD8+ T cells (on average) carried more expanded clones than CD4+ T cells.

Profiling relied on immunoSEQ multiplex PCR, and the TCRdb table lists in-frame clones only, not all of them. The sample carries 9,300 or so clones, 66% recorded once. Worth noting for this clone: Antigen specificity is unknown.

This TCR was sampled from an adult with an advanced solid tumor such as melanoma, head and neck, liver or kidney cancer. The specimen comprised CD4+ or CD8+ T cells sorted from blood, sampled in a trial of the OX40 agonist ivuxolimab. The chain recombines TRBV19 with TRBJ2-5; the match to TRBD1 covers 9 bases. The DNA for the CDR3 is TGTGCCAGTAGTCCAACAGGGGGCTTAGAGACCCAGTACTTC. This translates into CASSPTGGLETQYF. The whole variable domain, remainder taken from reference TRBV19 and TRBJ2-5, is DGGITQSPKYLFRKEGQNVTLSCEQNLNHDAMYWYRQDPGQGLRLIYYSQIVNDFQKGDIAEGYSVSREKKESFPLTVTSAQKNPTAFYLCASSPTGGLETQYFGPGTRLLVL.